In this sample, the clone carrying this T cell receptor beta chain turned up many times. Its antigen is currently unknown. Unique molecular identifiers were incorporated when the TCRbeta library was constructed. Each CDR3 protein gets one entry after TCRdb re-called the PCR reads with MiXCR. The sample carries around 450,000 distinct CDR3 sequences, about 10% recorded once. This sample stems from a study of T-cell reconstitution after alpha-beta-depleted transplantation in children. Study-wide results and caveats: By one year post-transplant, T-cell counts and diversity largely arose from T cells that were newly produced. Several hundred graft clones that had expanded were reportedly the source of alpha-beta T cells about two months after transplant. In some patients, recipient T cells and intrathymic progenitors surviving conditioning explained high day-60 diversity.

The V gene lost 0 bases and the J gene lost 0 bases, with 12 bases spanning the gap. CDR3 length: 17 residues. The V gene's germline CDR1 is MNHEY and CDR2 SMNVEV (reference sequence). This TCR derives from a child aged 2 to 10 with inherited bone marrow failure, due to receive a stem cell transplant. This chain uses TRBV27 with TRBJ2-4; the D is unclear. The sequencing here drew on PBMCs, taken before TCRalphabeta/CD19-depleted stem cell transplant. The chain's CDR3 is CASSLSRQTGAKNIQYF. The CDR3, as DNA: TGTGCCAGCAGTTTATCCCGCCAGACCGGAGCCAAAAACATTCAGTACTTC.